This T cell receptor beta chain was captured in a study of blood T cell repertoires in COVID-19. Study-wide background: The United States, Italy and Spain provided the acute and convalescent COVID-19 samples. T cells, B-cell-depleted T cells, or PBMCs supplied cDNA or gDNA.

The germline V gene encodes CDR1 SNHLY and CDR2 FYNNEI. V lost 3 bases and J lost 5; bases outside the gene matches: 12. The CDR3 spans 16 residues. Profiling relied on immunoSEQ multiplex PCR, and the TCRdb table lists in-frame clones only, not all of them. The sample holds 200,000 to 300,000 clones, approximately 90% seen once. The chain joins TRBV2 to TRBJ1-1; 7 bases fit TRBD1. This clonotype was sampled from a man aged 60-69 years who had recovered from COVID-19. Sequenced input: peripheral blood. The CDR3 DNA is TGTGCCAGCAGTGAGGGTTTGAGGGGGCTGGGTACTGAAGCTTTCTTT. Translating it yields CASSEGLRGLGTEAFF. Variable domain in full (rest from reference TRBV2 and TRBJ1-1): EPEVTQTPSHQVTQMGQEVILRCVPISNHLYFYWYRQILGQKVEFLVSFYNNEISEKSEIFDDQFSVERPDGSNFTLKIRSTKLEDSAMYFCASSEGLRGLGTEAFFGQGTRLTVV.